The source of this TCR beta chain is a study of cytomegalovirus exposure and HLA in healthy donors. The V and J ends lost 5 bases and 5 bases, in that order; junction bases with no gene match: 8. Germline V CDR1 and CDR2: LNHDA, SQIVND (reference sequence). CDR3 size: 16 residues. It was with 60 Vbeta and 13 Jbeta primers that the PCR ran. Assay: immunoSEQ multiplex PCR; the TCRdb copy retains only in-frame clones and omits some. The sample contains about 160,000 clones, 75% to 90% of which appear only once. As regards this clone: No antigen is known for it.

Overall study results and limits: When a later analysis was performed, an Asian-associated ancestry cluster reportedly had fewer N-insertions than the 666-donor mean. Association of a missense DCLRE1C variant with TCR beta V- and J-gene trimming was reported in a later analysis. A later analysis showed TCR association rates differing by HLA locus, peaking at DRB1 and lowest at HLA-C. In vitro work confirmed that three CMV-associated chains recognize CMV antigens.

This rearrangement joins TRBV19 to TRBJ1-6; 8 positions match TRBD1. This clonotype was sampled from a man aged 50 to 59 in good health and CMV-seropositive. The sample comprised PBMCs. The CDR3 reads CASSLGQGGHNSPLHF. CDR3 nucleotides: TGTGCCAGTAGTCTCGGACAGGGTGGCCATAATTCACCCCTCCACTTT.